Following are 18 T cell receptor beta chains from one sample sequenced in a study of cytomegalovirus exposure and HLA in healthy donors (dated by TCRdb to 2016 to 2017). The library came from the immunoSEQ multiplex PCR assay. TCRdb stores this immuneACCESS table with in-frame sequences only. Part of the clones is absent; in the studies checked, under half of the shortfall reflects unresolved V genes, and no reason is known for the rest. In this sample the table shows over 75,000 clones, approximately 91% of which occur a single time. The ten largest clones take up 2.1% of the sample. Sequenced input: PBMCs. The receptors stem from a man under 40 in good health and CMV-seronegative.

This chain joins TRBV7-9 and TRBJ2-5; D is possibly TRBD1 (6 bases). This CDR3 region has 15 residues. The V end lost 5 bases, the J end lost 3 bases, and 16 bases lay between the germline ends. Germline assignment: CDR1 SEHNR and CDR2 FQNEAQ (reference sequence). Written as DNA, the CDR3 is TGTGCCAGCAGCCGTACGGACAGAGCTAAAGAGACCCAGTACTTC. Its translation: CASSRTDRAKETQYF.

The chain links TRBV30 to TRBJ2-1; TRBD2 aligns across 10 bases. The germline V gene encodes CDR1 GTSNPN and CDR2 SVGIG (reference sequence). The CDR3 runs 13 residues. V trimming: 2 bases; J trimming: 6 bases; junction bases outside the gene matches: 1. The CDR3 loop reads CAWSLAGANEQFF. CDR3 DNA: TGTGCCTGGAGTCTAGCGGGAGCCAATGAGCAGTTCTTC.

The chain carries TRBV7-8 and TRBJ2-1, with TRBD2 identical over 10 bases. Germline V gene data show CDR1 as SGHVS and CDR2 as FQNEAQ. V shed 5 bases, J shed 4 bases, and the junction held 8 bases outside the gene matches. This CDR3 region has 16 residues. CDR3 DNA: TGTGCCAGCAGCCCCCTAGGTAGCGGGGGGTACAATGAGCAGTTCTTC. This sequence encodes CASSPLGSGGYNEQFF.

The chain recombines TRBV2 with TRBJ2-1; D is possibly TRBD1 (6 bases). The CDR3 runs to 13 residues. Trimming pared 7 bases from V and 4 bases from J, leaving 11 bases between. Germline V gives CDR1 SNHLY, CDR2 FYNNEI. Here the CDR3 reads CASTTQGYNEQFF. CDR3 coding DNA: TGTGCCAGCACCACTCAGGGGTACAATGAGCAGTTCTTC.

This clone was detected a few times. This sequence joins TRBV6-5 and TRBJ1-2; D is possibly TRBD1 (6 bases). This CDR3 contains 15 residues. The germline CDR1 and CDR2 sequences are MNHEY and SVGAGI. Trimming pared 2 bases from V and 3 bases from J, leaving 13 bases between. Written as DNA, the CDR3 is TGTGCCAGCAGTTACACGCCGCAGGGGTACTATGGCTACACCTTC. Amino acids: CASSYTPQGYYGYTF.

The CDR3 bases are TGTGCCAGCAGTTTCGGGGGGGGCGGATTACAAGAGACCCAGTACTTC. Its translation: CASSFGGGGLQETQYF. The chain combines TRBV6-5 with TRBJ2-5, with 8 bases fitting TRBD2. The CDR3 spans 16 residues. V dropped 4 bases and J dropped 2; count of bases not matched to a gene: 9. Germline lookup yields CDR1 MNHEY and CDR2 SVGAGI.

The chain combines TRBV10-1 with TRBJ1-5; 7 bases align to TRBD1. This CDR3 spans 19 amino acids. Germline V CDR1 and CDR2: WNHNN, SYGVQD (reference sequence). Trimming cost V 2 bases and J 2 bases; bases outside gene matches: 15. The CDR3 DNA is TGCGCCAGCAGTGAGAAGTTCTTCTCAGGGGGTCGGTGCAATCAGCCCCAGCATTTT. It codes for CASSEKFFSGGRCNQPQHF.

J is TRBJ2-7 and V is TRBV7-9; weak D call: TRBD2 (6 bases). Germline lookup yields CDR1 SEHNR and CDR2 FQNEAQ (reference sequence). Trimming shortened V by 5 bases and J by 4 bases, and 12 bases separated the two germline ends. The CDR3 sequence is 13 residues long. The CDR3 region has the DNA TGTGCCAGCAGCCCTAAGGGGAGGTACGAGCAGTACTTC. It yields the protein CASSPKGRYEQYF.

The J gene is TRBJ1-4, the V gene TRBV2, with 7 bases identical to TRBD1. Germline CDR1 and CDR2: SNHLY and FYNNEI. CDR3 length equals 16 residues. With 5 bases clipped from V and 0 bases from J, the junction kept 6 bases outside the gene matches. The CDR3: CASSRDSAATNEKLFF. In DNA, the CDR3 is TGTGCCAGCAGTCGGGACAGTGCTGCAACTAATGAAAAACTGTTTTTT.

This clone was seen a handful of times. This chain joins TRBV7-3 and TRBJ2-3; 8 positions match TRBD1. Germline values: CDR1 SGHTA, CDR2 FQGTGA. V shed 5 bases, J shed 0 bases, and the junction held 4 bases outside the gene matches. This CDR3 is 15 amino acids long. CDR3 nucleotides: TGTGCCAGCAGCGTGGACAGGGCTAGCACAGATACGCAGTATTTT. Translation gives CASSVDRASTDTQYF.

This rearrangement joins TRBV7-9 to TRBJ2-2, with D possibly being TRBD2 (5 bases). The CDR3 consists of 15 residues. V was trimmed by 0 bases and J by 4 bases, leaving 9 bases between them. Germline CDR1 SEHNR, CDR2 FQNEAQ (reference sequence). CDR3 DNA sequence: TGTGCCAGCAGCTTAGCAGGACTCCCCACCGGGGAGCTGTTTTTT. Protein product: CASSLAGLPTGELFF.

The CDR3 DNA reads TGCGCCAGCGGGACAGGGAGTGGAAACACCATATATTTT. Protein product: CASGTGSGNTIYF. This chain uses TRBV5-1 with TRBJ1-3; 9 bases agree with TRBD1. Germline V gene data show CDR1 as SGHRS and CDR2 as YFSETQ. The V segment lost 7 bases and the J segment 3 bases; nucleotides outside the gene matches: 2. This CDR3 has 13 amino acids.

V is TRBV4-2 and J is TRBJ2-1; 14 nucleotides agree with TRBD2. Germline CDR1 reads LGHNA; CDR2 reads YNFKEQ. V shed 0 bases, J shed 8 bases, and the junction held 3 bases outside the gene matches. The CDR3 spans 16 residues. For the CDR3, the DNA is TGTGCCAGCAGCCAAGAAGGACTAGCGGGGGGCTATGAGCAGTTCTTC. It yields the protein CASSQEGLAGGYEQFF.

The V call is TRBV19, the J call TRBJ2-1; weak D call: TRBD1 (5 bases). Trimming removed 7 bases at V and 7 bases at J, with 26 bases between. This CDR3 contains 17 residues. CDR1 LNHDA and CDR2 SQIVND come from the germline V gene (reference sequence). The CDR3 region is CASNGAGLGLFGNEQFF. The CDR3 coding sequence is TGTGCCAGTAATGGAGCAGGGTTGGGGCTGTTTGGGAATGAGCAGTTCTTC.

DNA of the CDR3: TGTGCCAGCAGCTTTGAGGGCGGCAGCCCCGGCACTGAAGCTTTCTTT. Protein product: CASSFEGGSPGTEAFF. The chain recombines TRBV5-5 with TRBJ1-1; D remains unclear. V was pared by 2 bases and J by 4 bases, with 18 bases between. Per germline, CDR1 SGHKS and CDR2 YYEKEE (reference sequence). The CDR3 has 16 amino acids. Based on the CDR3 plus reference TRBV5-5 and TRBJ1-1, the full variable domain is DAGVTQSPTHLIKTRGQQVTLRCSPISGHKSVSWYQQVLGQGPQFIFQYYEKEERGRGNFPDRFSARQFPNYSSELNVNALLLGDSALYLCASSFEGGSPGTEAFFGQGTRLTVV.

The J gene is TRBJ2-3, the V gene TRBV28, with 7 bases aligning to TRBD1. The CDR3 is 16 residues long. CDR1 and CDR2 from the germline V gene are MDHEN and SYDVKM. V shed 5 bases and J 1 base; nucleotides not matched to a gene: 9. The CDR3 reads CASSPLPQGGTDTQYF. Written as DNA, the CDR3 is TGTGCCAGCAGTCCCCTCCCGCAGGGGGGCACAGATACGCAGTATTTT. The entire variable domain, with the rest obtained from reference TRBV28 and TRBJ2-3, is as follows: DVKVTQSSRYLVKRTGEKVFLECVQDMDHENMFWYRQDPGLGLRLIYFSYDVKMKEKGDIPEGYSVSREKKERFSLILESASTNQTSMYLCASSPLPQGGTDTQYFGPGTRLTVL.

CDR3 sequence: CSVGSGSGETQYF. The CDR3 DNA reads as TGCAGCGTTGGTTCCGGGTCAGGGGAGACCCAGTACTTC. The chain recombines TRBV29-1 with TRBJ2-5; TRBD1 is a possible D gene (5 bases). V was trimmed by 4 bases and J by 5 bases, leaving 14 bases between them. The CDR3 contains 13 residues. The germline V gene encodes CDR1 SQVTM and CDR2 ANQGSEA.

The CDR3 bases are TGTGCCAGCAGTGGGCGACAGGGTCTGGTAAATGAGCAGTTCTTC. Amino acid sequence: CASSGRQGLVNEQFF. The chain recombines TRBV2 with TRBJ2-1; 7 bases are shared with TRBD1. The V gene's germline CDR1 is SNHLY and CDR2 FYNNEI. V was clipped by 4 bases and J by 7 bases; unmatched bases: 10. The CDR3 is made up of 15 amino acids.